The rows below give T cell receptor beta chains drawn from one sample of a study of cytomegalovirus exposure and HLA in healthy donors. Data came from immunoSEQ multiplex PCR; TCRdb stores just in-frame clones and leaves some out. The table lists tens of thousands of clones, 70% to 85% of them singletons. Sequencing input: PBMCs. These receptors all come from a man between 65 and 79 years old in good health and CMV-seropositive. The CDR3 runs from the conserved cysteine through the conserved F or W. Fields, in order: V gene, J gene, clone size, D gene, CDR3 protein, CDR3 DNA. A D gene is named only where the DNA matches it firmly. Size is stated for part of the rows, as once, few or many counts, or as a class when the clone is expanded.

V: TRBV4-3; J: TRBJ2-1; size: once; D: .; CDR3: CASSQDPPRSSYNEQFF; DNA: TGCGCCAGCAGCCAAGATCCCCCGCGGAGCTCCTACAATGAGCAGTTCTTC
V: TRBV15; J: TRBJ2-7; size: .; D: .; CDR3: CATSRVQNGAYEQYF; DNA: TGTGCCACCAGCAGAGTCCAGAACGGGGCCTACGAGCAGTACTTC
V: TRBV7-8; J: TRBJ2-7; size: .; D: .; CDR3: CASSLERVVAYEQYF; DNA: TGTGCCAGCAGCTTAGAGAGGGTCGTGGCTTACGAGCAGTACTTC
V: TRBV5-1; J: TRBJ1-2; size: .; D: .; CDR3: CASSFDSYGYTF; DNA: TGCGCCAGCAGTTTCGACAGCTATGGCTACACCTTC
V: TRBV9; J: TRBJ2-3; size: .; D: .; CDR3: CASSAPGTDTQYF; DNA: TGTGCCAGCAGCGCCCCGGGCACAGATACGCAGTATTTT
V: TRBV7-9; J: TRBJ2-7; size: .; D: TRBD1; CDR3: CASSLAGTGPYEQYF; DNA: TGTGCCAGCAGCTTGGCCGGGACAGGTCCCTACGAGCAGTACTTC
V: TRBV23-1; J: TRBJ2-7; size: .; D: TRBD1; CDR3: CASSQSIPGTGGNEQYF; DNA: TGCGCCAGCAGTCAATCGATTCCCGGGACAGGGGGTAACGAGCAGTACTTC
V: TRBV4-1; J: TRBJ2-5; size: once; D: .; CDR3: CASSQLNSLQETQYF; DNA: TGCGCCAGCAGCCAGCTGAACAGCCTCCAAGAGACCCAGTACTTC
V: TRBV14; J: TRBJ1-1; size: once; D: .; CDR3: CASSRTGNTEAFF; DNA: TGTGCCAGCAGCCGAACAGGGAACACTGAAGCTTTCTTT
V: TRBV5-1; J: TRBJ2-1; size: .; D: TRBD1; CDR3: CASSLRDRGPSGGNEQFF; DNA: TGCGCCAGCAGCCTCCGGGACAGGGGGCCTTCGGGGGGCAATGAGCAGTTCTTC
V: TRBV7-9; J: TRBJ2-3; size: .; D: TRBD1; CDR3: CASRLGTGLGDTQYF; DNA: TGTGCCAGCAGGCTCGGGACAGGGTTGGGAGATACGCAGTATTTT
V: TRBV14; J: TRBJ1-4; size: .; D: .; CDR3: CASGRAGEKLFF; DNA: TGTGCCAGCGGCAGGGCAGGTGAAAAACTGTTTTTT
V: TRBV7-3; J: TRBJ2-7; size: .; D: .; CDR3: CASSPRQGQLYEQYF; DNA: TGTGCCAGCAGCCCCCGTCAGGGCCAACTCTACGAGCAGTACTTC
V: TRBV6-5; J: TRBJ1-5; size: few; D: TRBD1; CDR3: CASSYTTGIDQPQHF; DNA: TGTGCCAGCAGTTACACGACAGGGATTGATCAGCCCCAGCATTTT
V: TRBV7-9; J: TRBJ1-4; size: .; D: TRBD1; CDR3: CASSLEAGTGVLKLFF; DNA: TGTGCCAGCAGCTTAGAGGCCGGGACAGGAGTTTTAAAACTGTTTTTT
V: TRBV5-4; J: TRBJ1-2; size: .; D: .; CDR3: CASSSPDRPTSYGYTF; DNA: TGTGCCAGCAGCTCTCCTGACAGGCCGACCTCCTATGGCTACACCTTC
V: TRBV12-5; J: TRBJ1-1; size: .; D: TRBD1; CDR3: CASELTGGVNTEAFF; DNA: TGTGCTAGTGAACTGACAGGGGGGGTGAACACTGAAGCTTTCTTT
V: TRBV19; J: TRBJ1-3; size: .; D: .; CDR3: CASRSSGNTIYF; DNA: TGTGCCAGCCGGAGCTCTGGAAACACCATATATTTT
V: TRBV19; J: TRBJ1-1; size: .; D: .; CDR3: CASNTGRRTEAFF; DNA: TGTGCCAGTAACACTGGGAGGCGCACTGAAGCTTTCTTT
V: TRBV9; J: TRBJ2-7; size: .; D: .; CDR3: CASSVSPLASGYEQYF; DNA: TGTGCCAGCAGCGTAAGCCCCCTAGCTAGTGGCTACGAGCAGTACTTC
V: TRBV9; J: TRBJ2-3; size: .; D: TRBD2; CDR3: CASSLAGGYTDTQYF; DNA: TGTGCCAGCAGCCTAGCGGGGGGTTACACAGATACGCAGTATTTT
V: TRBV18; J: TRBJ1-3; size: .; D: TRBD1; CDR3: CASSPTGGTSGNTIYF; DNA: TGTGCCAGCTCACCCACAGGGGGCACCTCTGGAAACACCATATATTTT
V: TRBV6-1; J: TRBJ2-5; size: .; D: .; CDR3: CASSETSSLWETQYF; DNA: TGTGCCAGCAGTGAAACTAGCTCACTATGGGAGACCCAGTACTTC
V: TRBV5-5; J: TRBJ2-2; size: .; D: .; CDR3: CASSQQGDGELFF; DNA: TGTGCCAGCAGCCAACAGGGAGACGGGGAGCTGTTTTTT
V: TRBV18; J: TRBJ1-2; size: once; D: .; CDR3: CASSPLTDTDTF; DNA: TGTGCCAGCTCACCCCTGACAGATACCGACACCTTC
V: TRBV11-3; J: TRBJ1-1; size: .; D: TRBD1; CDR3: CASSSDRGSTEAFF; DNA: TGTGCCAGCAGCTCAGACAGGGGAAGCACTGAAGCTTTCTTT
V: TRBV7-8; J: TRBJ1-2; size: .; D: .; CDR3: CASSTPRNLGAGYTF; DNA: TGTGCCAGCAGCACCCCCCGTAATTTAGGGGCAGGCTACACCTTC
V: TRBV6-5; J: TRBJ1-3; size: .; D: TRBD1; CDR3: CASTGQGRDTIYF; DNA: TGTGCCAGCACCGGACAGGGAAGGGACACCATATATTTT
V: TRBV5-1; J: TRBJ1-1; size: .; D: TRBD1; CDR3: CASSLDRGRTEAFF; DNA: TGCGCCAGCAGCTTGGACAGGGGAAGGACTGAAGCTTTCTTT
V: TRBV6-5; J: TRBJ2-2; size: .; D: .; CDR3: CASSSPGQAGELFF; DNA: TGTGCCAGCAGTAGCCCAGGACAAGCCGGGGAGCTGTTTTTT
V: TRBV7-8; J: TRBJ2-7; size: .; D: .; CDR3: CASSSRARGSYEQYF; DNA: TGTGCCAGCAGCTCCCGGGCCCGAGGGTCCTACGAGCAGTACTTC
V: TRBV2; J: TRBJ2-3; size: .; D: TRBD2; CDR3: CASSPSGASTDTQYF; DNA: TGTGCCAGCAGTCCCAGCGGGGCCAGCACAGATACGCAGTATTTT
V: TRBV6-1; J: TRBJ2-2; size: .; D: .; CDR3: CARGGVNTGELFF; DNA: TGTGCCAGGGGAGGAGTTAACACCGGGGAGCTGTTTTTT
V: TRBV12-5; J: TRBJ1-5; size: .; D: TRBD1; CDR3: CASQTGISNQPQHF; DNA: TGTGCTAGTCAGACAGGGATTAGCAATCAGCCCCAGCATTTT
V: TRBV4-1; J: TRBJ1-4; size: .; D: .; CDR3: CASSRRVANEKLFF; DNA: TGCGCCAGCAGCCGCAGGGTCGCTAATGAAAAACTGTTTTTT
V: TRBV19; J: TRBJ1-5; size: .; D: .; CDR3: CATEEARRTVNQPQHF; DNA: TGTGCCACTGAAGAAGCCAGGCGGACAGTAAATCAGCCCCAGCATTTT
V: TRBV7-9; J: TRBJ2-5; size: .; D: .; CDR3: CASSSPSRALQETQYF; DNA: TGTGCCAGCAGCTCCCCCAGCAGGGCCCTCCAAGAGACCCAGTACTTC
V: TRBV7-2; J: TRBJ1-2; size: few; D: .; CDR3: CAGGFNYGYTF; DNA: TGTGCCGGGGGGTTTAACTATGGCTACACCTTC
V: TRBV7-9; J: TRBJ1-1; size: .; D: .; CDR3: CASLGRGDTEAFF; DNA: TGTGCCAGCTTGGGGCGGGGGGACACTGAAGCTTTCTTT
V: TRBV5-4; J: TRBJ1-3; size: .; D: .; CDR3: CASSRTLGDGNTIYF; DNA: TGTGCCAGCAGCCGGACCTTGGGAGATGGAAACACCATATATTTT
V: TRBV18; J: TRBJ1-5; size: .; D: TRBD1; CDR3: CASSPGQDSNQPQHF; DNA: TGTGCCAGCTCACCGGGACAGGATAGCAATCAGCCCCAGCATTTT
V: TRBV28; J: TRBJ1-3; size: .; D: .; CDR3: CASSYRVSFGNAIYF; DNA: TGTGCCAGCAGTTATCGGGTGAGCTTCGGGAACGCCATATATTTT
V: TRBV10-3; J: TRBJ2-1; size: .; D: TRBD1; CDR3: CAISVEGAGEQFF; DNA: TGTGCCATCAGTGTTGAGGGGGCAGGGGAGCAGTTCTTC
V: TRBV11-2; J: TRBJ1-6; size: once; D: TRBD1; CDR3: CASSPDRDRVLPLHF; DNA: TGTGCCAGCAGCCCAGACCGGGACAGGGTACTACCCCTCCACTTT
V: TRBV14; J: TRBJ2-7; size: .; D: TRBD2; CDR3: CASSRTSGYEQYF; DNA: TGTGCCAGCAGTCGGACTAGCGGCTACGAGCAGTACTTC
V: TRBV11-3; J: TRBJ2-7; size: .; D: .; CDR3: CASSLDSRGHEQYF; DNA: TGTGCCAGCAGCTTAGATTCCCGAGGCCACGAGCAGTACTTC
V: TRBV5-6; J: TRBJ2-5; size: .; D: .; CDR3: CASSQGHIQETQYF; DNA: TGTGCCAGCAGCCAGGGACATATCCAAGAGACCCAGTACTTC
V: TRBV19; J: TRBJ2-7; size: .; D: TRBD2; CDR3: CASTGAGTSRNEQYF; DNA: TGTGCCAGTACAGGTGCCGGGACTAGCCGCAACGAGCAGTACTTC
V: TRBV11-3; J: TRBJ2-1; size: .; D: TRBD2; CDR3: CASSGPGLAGHNEQFF; DNA: TGTGCCAGCAGCGGCCCTGGACTAGCGGGTCACAATGAGCAGTTCTTC
V: TRBV28; J: TRBJ2-3; size: .; D: .; CDR3: CASSFGRYSTDTQYF; DNA: TGTGCCAGCAGTTTTGGGAGATATAGCACAGATACGCAGTATTTT
V: TRBV28; J: TRBJ2-3; size: .; D: .; CDR3: CASSTPGLYTDTQYF; DNA: TGTGCCAGCAGTACGCCGGGACTGTACACAGATACGCAGTATTTT
V: TRBV10-3; J: TRBJ1-1; size: .; D: .; CDR3: CASGHLNTEAFF; DNA: TGTGCCAGCGGACACCTGAACACTGAAGCTTTCTTT
V: TRBV5-1; J: TRBJ2-7; size: .; D: TRBD1; CDR3: CASSFPDRVYEQYF; DNA: TGCGCCAGCAGCTTCCCGGACAGGGTTTACGAGCAGTACTTC
V: TRBV2; J: TRBJ2-3; size: .; D: .; CDR3: CASYLGVATQYF; DNA: TGTGCCAGCTACCTGGGAGTAGCTACGCAGTATTTT
V: TRBV4-1; J: TRBJ2-5; size: .; D: TRBD1; CDR3: CASSSKQGESGTQYF; DNA: TGCGCCAGCAGCTCTAAACAGGGGGAAAGTGGGACCCAGTACTTC
V: TRBV5-1; J: TRBJ2-7; size: .; D: .; CDR3: CASSLGSGIYEQYF; DNA: TGCGCCAGCAGCTTGGGGTCAGGGATCTACGAGCAGTACTTC